The 14 T cell receptor beta chains below come from one sample, sequenced in a study of CD8+ T cells in alopecia areata. Extraction and reverse transcription of RNA yielded cDNA as the sequencing template. Libraries were prepared by immunoSEQ multiplex PCR; TCRdb keeps only in-frame clonotypes and omits some of them. The sample lists more than 90,000 clones; 60% were seen once. Sample treatment: oral pan-JAK inhibitor, 5-10 mg twice daily. This specimen was CD8+ T cells sorted from blood, taken between weeks 55 and 65, from a patient treated with tofacitinib. The receptor set was obtained from a human donor with alopecia areata.

This chain links TRBV11-2 with TRBJ1-1, with D uncertain. Germline CDR1 and CDR2: SGHAT and FQNNGV. The CDR3 is made up of 14 amino acids. Trimming shortened V by 5 bases and J by 0 bases, and 10 bases separated the two germline ends. The CDR3 bases are TGTGCCAGCAGCCTGCCCCGAATGAACACTGAAGCTTTCTTT. It yields the protein CASSLPRMNTEAFF.

The chain links TRBV11-2 to TRBJ2-3; 8 bases are shared with TRBD2. CDR3 length: 15 residues. Germline V CDR1 and CDR2: SGHAT, FQNNGV. V was pared by 3 bases and J by 0 bases, with 2 bases of the junction left unmatched. CDR3 nucleotides: TGTGCCAGCAGCTTCCGGGGGGGAAGCACAGATACGCAGTATTTT. Protein: CASSFRGGSTDTQYF.

The chain couples TRBV14 to TRBJ2-2; D is undetermined. The germline V and J ends were trimmed by 2 bases and 5 bases, with 9 bases remaining between them. Germline assignment: CDR1 SGHDN and CDR2 FVKESK. The CDR3 is made up of 14 amino acids. Here the CDR3 reads CASSQHPATGELFF. The CDR3 DNA follows: TGTGCCAGCAGCCAACATCCCGCAACCGGGGAGCTGTTTTTT.

The V and J genes are TRBV6-1 and TRBJ2-3, with TRBD1 as a possible D gene (5 bases). There are 13 residues in the CDR3. Trimming removed 3 bases from V and 10 bases from J, with 14 bases in between. CDR1 is MNHNS and CDR2 is SASEGT in the germline V gene. This CDR3 reads CASSDHQGKAQYF. DNA of the CDR3: TGTGCCAGCAGTGACCACCAGGGAAAGGCGCAGTATTTT.

The V gene is TRBV7-9, the J gene TRBJ2-7; 8 positions agree with TRBD2. Germline V CDR1 and CDR2: SEHNR, FQNEAQ (reference sequence). V gave up 5 bases and J gave up 0 bases; unmatched junction bases: 9. The CDR3 is made up of 16 amino acids. The CDR3 nucleotides read TGTGCCAGCAGCCCCCGGGAGGGGCCACACTCCTACGAGCAGTACTTC. It is translated as CASSPREGPHSYEQYF.

The genes are TRBV7-9 and TRBJ2-2; TRBD2 agrees at 9 bases. The CDR3 has 18 residues. Germline assignment: CDR1 SEHNR and CDR2 FQNEAQ (reference sequence). V lost 0 bases and J lost 3; bases outside the gene matches: 8. In DNA, the CDR3 is TGTGCCAGCAGCTTAGCGAAGATAGCGGGGGCCTACACCGGGGAGCTGTTTTTT. Its protein product is CASSLAKIAGAYTGELFF.

This chain links TRBV15 with TRBJ2-1, with D maybe TRBD1 (6 bases). The germline CDR1 and CDR2 sequences are LNHNV and YYDKDF (reference sequence). The CDR3 covers 14 residues. Trimming took 0 bases from V and 7 from J, leaving 10 bases between them. This CDR3 is CATSRDTGYNEQFF. The CDR3 nucleotides are TGTGCCACCAGCAGAGATACAGGGTATAATGAGCAGTTCTTC.

The V call is TRBV6-1, the J call TRBJ2-2; perhaps D is TRBD1 or TRBD2 (5 bases each). The CDR3 spans 14 residues. Trimming removed 9 bases from V and 5 bases from J, with 16 bases in between. From germline, CDR1 is MNHNS and CDR2 SASEGT. For the CDR3, the DNA is TGTGCCAGGAATGGGACCCCGGGTACCGGGGAGCTGTTTTTT. Its protein is CARNGTPGTGELFF.

The chain couples TRBV15 to TRBJ1-2; 7 bases align to TRBD1. The CDR3 is 15 amino acids. V lost 1 base, J lost 6 bases, and 8 bases stayed unmatched. Per the germline V gene, CDR1 is LNHNV and CDR2 is YYDKDF (reference sequence). The chain's CDR3 is CATSRARTGLNGYTF. In DNA form, the CDR3 reads TGTGCCACCAGCAGAGCGCGGACAGGCTTGAATGGCTACACCTTC.

This clone was observed a handful of times. The V and J genes are TRBV4-1 and TRBJ2-3, with D perhaps TRBD1 (5 bases). The V gene lost 1 base and the J gene lost 2 bases, with 10 bases spanning the gap. The CDR3 sequence is 15 residues long. CDR1 is MGHRA and CDR2 is YSYEKL in the germline V gene. This chain's CDR3 is CASSQVFRDTDTQYF. CDR3 DNA sequence: TGCGCCAGCAGCCAAGTGTTCAGGGACACAGATACGCAGTATTTT.

The chain recombines TRBV6-6 with TRBJ2-1, with 9 nucleotides matching TRBD2. The J segment lost 10 bases and the V segment lost 10 bases, leaving 5 bases of the junction unmatched. CDR3 length equals 11 residues. The germline V gene encodes CDR1 MNHNY and CDR2 SVGAGI (reference sequence). The CDR3 reads CATRGGSEQFF. For the CDR3, the DNA is TGTGCCACGCGGGGGGGCAGCGAGCAGTTCTTC.

The sample holds a few counts of this clone. J is TRBJ2-3 and V is TRBV5-6; TRBD2 aligns across 9 bases. The CDR3 spans 16 residues. Germline V lookup: CDR1 SGHDT, CDR2 YYEEEE. With V trimmed by 2 bases and J by 3 bases, 7 bases remained unmatched. The CDR3 nucleotides read TGTGCCAGCAGCTTATCCGCTAGCGGGGAGACAGATACGCAGTATTTT. It specifies CASSLSASGETDTQYF.

J is TRBJ1-1 and V is TRBV4-2; 7 nucleotides line up with TRBD1. Trimming cost V 4 bases and J 0 bases; bases outside gene matches: 11. The CDR3 length is 17 residues. CDR1 LGHNA and CDR2 YNFKEQ come from the germline V gene. The CDR3 DNA reads TGTGCCAGCAGCCGGATAGCGGACAGGAGGATGAACACTGAAGCTTTCTTT. Its protein is CASSRIADRRMNTEAFF.

This clone was observed a handful of times. The sample holds other DNA sequences that translate to the same CDR3. The gene calls are TRBV29-1 and TRBJ2-1; 10 bases line up with TRBD1. Germline CDR1 is SQVTM and CDR2 is ANQGSEA. Losses at the gene ends were 4 bases for V and 4 bases for J; bases not matched to a gene: 1. There are 13 residues in the CDR3. The CDR3 region has the DNA TGCAGCGTTGGGGACAGGGGATACAATGAGCAGTTCTTC. Translation gives CSVGDRGYNEQFF.